This T cell receptor (beta chain) was profiled in a study of control samples from healthy donors and cancer patients. Method: immunoSEQ multiplex PCR; TCRdb's copy keeps in-frame clones and lacks some. This table holds about 110,000 clones, roughly 88% found once. V lost 4 bases, J lost 0 bases, and 12 bases lay in between. The CDR3 is 16 residues long. CDR1 is SNHLY and CDR2 is FYNNEI in the germline V gene. The receptor was isolated from a woman in her sixties with lung cancer. The V and J genes are TRBV2 and TRBJ2-2, with D unclear. Sequencing was performed on PBMCs. The CDR3 region has the DNA TGTGCCAGCAGTGGTATCGCCCTCACGAACACCGGGGAGCTGTTTTTT. Translating it yields CASSGIALTNTGELFF.